The present T cell receptor beta chain was sequenced within a study of PD-1 blockade in classical Hodgkin lymphoma. Whole-study results and caveats: The diversity seen at baseline in complete responders resembled that of newly diagnosed patients.

TCRdb's table, derived via immunoSEQ multiplex PCR, lists solely in-frame clones and lacks some. Counted here are 30,000 to 40,000 clones, 75% to 85% occurring once; the ten biggest clones make up around 30%. With respect to this clone: Its specificity is unknown.

The CDR3 totals 14 residues. Trimming shortened V by 3 bases and J by 4 bases, and 12 bases separated the two germline ends. Germline V gene sequence: CDR1 MNHNY, CDR2 SVGAGI (reference sequence). All patients experienced relapse after autologous stem cell transplantation, and brentuximab vedotin exposure was variable. Best responses fell into complete response, partial response or progressive disease. Material: peripheral blood mononuclear cells (PBMCs), obtained at baseline. This clonotype was obtained from a human donor with classical Hodgkin lymphoma. This chain links TRBV6-6 with TRBJ1-1, with D possibly matching TRBD1 (5 bases). CDR3: CASSYPGLGTEAFF. The CDR3 DNA reads as TGTGCCAGCAGTTATCCGGGACTCGGCACTGAAGCTTTCTTT.